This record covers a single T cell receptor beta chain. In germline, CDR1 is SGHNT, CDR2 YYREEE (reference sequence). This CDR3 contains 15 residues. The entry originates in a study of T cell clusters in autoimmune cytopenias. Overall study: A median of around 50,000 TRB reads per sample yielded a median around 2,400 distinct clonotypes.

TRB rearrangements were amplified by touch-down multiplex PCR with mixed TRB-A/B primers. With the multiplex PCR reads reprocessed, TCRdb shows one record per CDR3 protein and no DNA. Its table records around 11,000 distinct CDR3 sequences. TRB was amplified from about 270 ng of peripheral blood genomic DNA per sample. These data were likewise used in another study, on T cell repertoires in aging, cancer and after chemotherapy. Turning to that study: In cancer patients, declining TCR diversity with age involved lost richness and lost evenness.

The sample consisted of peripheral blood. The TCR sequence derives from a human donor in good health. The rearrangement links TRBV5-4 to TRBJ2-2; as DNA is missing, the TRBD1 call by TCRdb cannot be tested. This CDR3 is CASSPDYSAAGELFF.